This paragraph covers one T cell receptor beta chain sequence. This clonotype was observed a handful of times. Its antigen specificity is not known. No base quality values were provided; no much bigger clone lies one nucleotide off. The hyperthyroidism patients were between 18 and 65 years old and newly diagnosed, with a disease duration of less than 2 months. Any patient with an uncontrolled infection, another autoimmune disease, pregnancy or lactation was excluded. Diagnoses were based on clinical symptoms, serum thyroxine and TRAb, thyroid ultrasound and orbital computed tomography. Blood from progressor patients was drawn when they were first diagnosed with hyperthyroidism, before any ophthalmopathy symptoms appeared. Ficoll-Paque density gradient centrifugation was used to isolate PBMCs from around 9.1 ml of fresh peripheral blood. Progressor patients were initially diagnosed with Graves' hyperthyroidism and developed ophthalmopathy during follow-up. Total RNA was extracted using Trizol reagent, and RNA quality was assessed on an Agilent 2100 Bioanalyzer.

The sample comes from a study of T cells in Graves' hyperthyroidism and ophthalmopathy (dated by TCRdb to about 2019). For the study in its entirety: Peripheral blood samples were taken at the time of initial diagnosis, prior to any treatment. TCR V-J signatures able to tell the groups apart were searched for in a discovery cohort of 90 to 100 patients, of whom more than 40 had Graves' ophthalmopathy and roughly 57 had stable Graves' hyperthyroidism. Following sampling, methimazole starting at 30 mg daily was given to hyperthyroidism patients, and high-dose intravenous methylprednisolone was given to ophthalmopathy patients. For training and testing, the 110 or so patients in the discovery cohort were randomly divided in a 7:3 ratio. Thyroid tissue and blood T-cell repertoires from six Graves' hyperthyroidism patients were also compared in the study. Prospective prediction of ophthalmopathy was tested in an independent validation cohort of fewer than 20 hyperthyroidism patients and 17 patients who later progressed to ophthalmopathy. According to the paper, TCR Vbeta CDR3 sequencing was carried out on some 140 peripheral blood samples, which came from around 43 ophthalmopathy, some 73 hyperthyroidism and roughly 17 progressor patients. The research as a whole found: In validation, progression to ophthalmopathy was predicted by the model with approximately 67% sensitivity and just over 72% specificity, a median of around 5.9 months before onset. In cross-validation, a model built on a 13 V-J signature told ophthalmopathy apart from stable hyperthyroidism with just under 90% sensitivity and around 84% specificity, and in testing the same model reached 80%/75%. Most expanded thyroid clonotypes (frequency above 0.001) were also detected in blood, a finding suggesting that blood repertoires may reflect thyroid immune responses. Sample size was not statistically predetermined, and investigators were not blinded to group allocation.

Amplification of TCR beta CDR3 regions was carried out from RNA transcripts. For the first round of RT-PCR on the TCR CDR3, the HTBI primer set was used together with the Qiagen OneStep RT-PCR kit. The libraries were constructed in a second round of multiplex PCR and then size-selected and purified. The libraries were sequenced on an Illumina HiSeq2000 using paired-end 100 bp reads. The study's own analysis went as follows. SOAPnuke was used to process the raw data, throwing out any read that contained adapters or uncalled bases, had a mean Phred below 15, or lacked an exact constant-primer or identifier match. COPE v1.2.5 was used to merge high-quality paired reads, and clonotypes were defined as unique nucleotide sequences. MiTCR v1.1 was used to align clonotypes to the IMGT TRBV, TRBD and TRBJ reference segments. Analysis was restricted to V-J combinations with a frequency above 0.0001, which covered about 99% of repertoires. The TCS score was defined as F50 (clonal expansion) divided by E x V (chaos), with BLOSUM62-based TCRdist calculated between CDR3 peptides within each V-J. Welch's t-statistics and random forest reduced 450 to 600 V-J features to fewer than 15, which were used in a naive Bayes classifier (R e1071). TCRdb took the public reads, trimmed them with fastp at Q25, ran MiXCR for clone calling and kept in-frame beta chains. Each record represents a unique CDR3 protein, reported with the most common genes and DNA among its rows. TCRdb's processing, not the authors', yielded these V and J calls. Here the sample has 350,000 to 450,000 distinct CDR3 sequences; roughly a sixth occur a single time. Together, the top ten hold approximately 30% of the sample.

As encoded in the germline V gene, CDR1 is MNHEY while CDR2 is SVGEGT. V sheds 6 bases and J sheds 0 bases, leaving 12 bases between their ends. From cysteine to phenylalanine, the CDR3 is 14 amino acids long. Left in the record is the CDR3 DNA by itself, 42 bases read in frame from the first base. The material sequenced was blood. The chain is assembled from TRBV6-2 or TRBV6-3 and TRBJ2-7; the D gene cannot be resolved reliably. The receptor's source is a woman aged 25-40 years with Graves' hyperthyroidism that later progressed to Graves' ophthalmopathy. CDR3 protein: CASSLLPRSYEQYF. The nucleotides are TGTGCCAGCAGCCTACTACCACGCTCCTACGAGCAGTACTTC.